One and the same sample provided the 19 T cell receptor beta chains below, sequenced in a study of blood T cell repertoires in COVID-19. Libraries were prepared by immunoSEQ multiplex PCR; TCRdb keeps only in-frame clonotypes and omits some of them. The sample lists 350,000 to 400,000 clones; around 88% were seen once. The sequenced material came from peripheral blood. These receptors were collected from a woman aged 55-70 years with COVID-19, enrolled during active disease.

The chain couples TRBV19 to TRBJ1-2, with 7 bases lining up with TRBD1. CDR3 size: 12 residues. With V trimmed by 6 bases and J by 4 bases, 2 bases remained unmatched. Germline V gene lookup returns CDR1 LNHDA and CDR2 SQIVND (reference sequence). CDR3: CASRTGTYGYTF. The CDR3 nucleotides read TGTGCCAGTAGGACAGGGACCTATGGCTACACCTTC.

The gene calls are TRBV29-1 and TRBJ2-1, with a possible D match to TRBD1 (6 bases). Trimming left V 6 bases short and J 5 bases short, with 17 bases between. The CDR3 runs 14 residues. Germline CDR1 is SQVTM and CDR2 is ANQGSEA. The CDR3 loop is CSVSYRAWDNEQFF. The CDR3 DNA reads as TGCAGCGTCTCATACAGGGCCTGGGACAATGAGCAGTTCTTC.

The chain links TRBV9 to TRBJ2-3, with 9 bases matching TRBD2. V shed 3 bases, J shed 2 bases, and the junction held 4 bases outside the gene matches. Germline V lookup: CDR1 SGDLS, CDR2 YYNGEE. CDR3 length: 15 amino acids. The CDR3 protein is CASSAGTSPTDTQYF. The CDR3 DNA reads as TGTGCCAGCAGCGCCGGGACTAGCCCCACAGATACGCAGTATTTT.

The V call is TRBV7-2, the J call TRBJ2-2; D is possibly TRBD1 (5 bases). The germline gives CDR1 SGHTA, CDR2 FQGNSA. The CDR3 has 15 amino acids. The V end was cut by 8 bases, the J end by 5 bases, with 18 bases between. The CDR3 coding sequence is TGTGCCAGCGGGGCTACGGCACTGAGGACCGGGGAGCTGTTTTTT. This gives the protein CASGATALRTGELFF.

The chain has TRBV7-9 and TRBJ2-7; 12 bases fit TRBD2. This CDR3 has 16 amino acids. J gave up 3 bases and V 5 bases, and 8 bases lay outside the gene matches. Germline V CDR1 and CDR2: SEHNR, FQNEAQ (reference sequence). The CDR3 reads CASSPSATSGGYEQYF. The CDR3 DNA follows: TGTGCCAGCAGCCCGAGTGCGACTAGCGGGGGCTACGAGCAGTACTTC.

The CDR3 sequence is CASSLGHEAFF. The CDR3 coding sequence is TGTGCCAGCAGCTTAGGGCATGAAGCTTTCTTT. This sequence joins TRBV7-9 and TRBJ1-1; D not resolved. Between the trimmed V and J ends, which lost 1 base and 7 bases, there was a span of 4 bases. In germline, CDR1 is SEHNR, CDR2 FQNEAQ (reference sequence). The CDR3 runs 11 residues.

This chain joins TRBV10-2 and TRBJ2-1; 9 nucleotides align to TRBD2. Per the germline V gene, CDR1 is WSHSY and CDR2 is SAAADI. The J segment lost 7 bases and the V segment lost 2 bases, leaving 6 bases of the junction unmatched. The CDR3 covers 15 residues. CDR3 in amino acids: CASSEPAGGDNEQFF. The CDR3 DNA reads TGCGCCAGCAGTGAGCCAGCGGGGGGAGATAATGAGCAGTTCTTC.

About this clone: A much more abundant neighbour one base away suggests this may be a read error. This rearrangement joins TRBV9 to TRBJ1-2; 9 positions match TRBD1. This CDR3 region has 14 residues. V lost 2 bases and J lost 3; bases outside the gene matches: 2. The V gene's germline CDR1 is SGDLS and CDR2 YYNGEE. The CDR3 region is CASSVGQGYYGYTF. The CDR3 coding sequence is TGTGCCAGCAGCGTCGGACAGGGGTACTATGGCTACACCTTC.

In its sample, this clone was seen a few times. V is TRBV18 and J is TRBJ1-6; D is ambiguous. Per germline, CDR1 KGHSH and CDR2 LQKENI. CDR3 length equals 16 residues. V lost 2 bases and J 9 bases, leaving 17 bases between the germline ends. This CDR3 reads CASSPSDREPRSPLHF. Here the CDR3 DNA reads TGTGCCAGCTCACCAAGCGATCGGGAACCCCGTTCACCCCTCCACTTT. Full variable domain (rest looked up from reference TRBV18 and TRBJ1-6): NAGVMQNPRHLVRRRGQEARLRCSPMKGHSHVYWYRQLPEEGLKFMVYLQKENIIDESGMPKERFSAEFPKEGPSILRIQQVVRGDSAAYFCASSPSDREPRSPLHFGNGTRLTVT.

V usage is TRBV6-5 and J usage is TRBJ1-2; 10 bases match TRBD1. Germline trimming cut 7 bases from V and 4 bases from J; bases unmatched to any gene: 6. Germline V gene sequence: CDR1 MNHEY, CDR2 SVGAGI. CDR3 length: 14 residues. CDR3 residues: CASIKTGGSYGYTF. CDR3 DNA sequence: TGTGCCAGCATTAAGACAGGGGGCAGCTATGGCTACACCTTC.

The chain joins TRBV30 to TRBJ1-3, with 9 positions matching TRBD1. Trimming removed 0 bases from V and 2 bases from J; junction bases left unmatched: 5. The length of the CDR3 is 16 residues. In germline, CDR1 is GTSNPN, CDR2 SVGIG (reference sequence). The CDR3 is CAWSVPRTGAGNTIYF. The CDR3 nucleotides read TGTGCCTGGAGTGTTCCCCGGACAGGGGCTGGAAACACCATATATTTT.

The V and J genes are TRBV30 and TRBJ2-7; TRBD2 might be the D (6 bases). The V end lost 2 bases, the J end lost 2 bases, and 10 bases lay between the germline ends. This CDR3 is built from 13 residues. The germline V gene encodes CDR1 GTSNPN and CDR2 SVGIG (reference sequence). The CDR3: CAWSHGSPYEQYF. In DNA, the CDR3 is TGTGCCTGGAGTCACGGGAGCCCCTACGAGCAGTACTTC. The full variable domain, rest sourced from reference TRBV30 and TRBJ2-7, is SQTIHQWPATLVQPVGSPLSLECTVEGTSNPNLYWYRQAAGRGLQLLFYSVGIGQISSEVPQNLSASRPQDRQFILSSKKLLLSDSGFYLCAWSHGSPYEQYFGPGTRLTVT.

The rearrangement uses TRBV6-2 or TRBV6-3 and TRBJ1-5, with 8 bases matching TRBD1. This CDR3 comprises 16 residues. Germline loops: CDR1 MNHEY, CDR2 SVGEGT. Losses at the gene ends were 5 bases for V and 2 bases for J; bases not matched to a gene: 8. CDR3 DNA sequence: TGTGCCAGCAGTGCTAACAGGGGGTATGGCAATCAGCCCCAGCATTTT. It codes for CASSANRGYGNQPQHF.

For the CDR3, the DNA is TGTGCCAGCAGCTTACGGGCCGCACGGGGAGGGTACACCTTC. Encoded protein: CASSLRAARGGYTF. The V gene is TRBV7-9, the J gene TRBJ1-2; D is undetermined. Trimming pared 2 bases from V and 11 bases from J, leaving 18 bases between. Germline lookup yields CDR1 SEHNR and CDR2 FQNEAQ (reference sequence). The CDR3 loop spans 14 amino acids.

The V gene is TRBV19, the J gene TRBJ2-1, with 10 nucleotides matching TRBD2. Trimming removed 3 bases from V and 0 bases from J; junction bases left unmatched: 8. In germline, CDR1 is LNHDA, CDR2 SQIVND (reference sequence). The CDR3 covers 18 residues. CDR3 residues: CASSMASGGVYSYNEQFF. As DNA, the CDR3 is TGTGCCAGTAGTATGGCTAGCGGGGGTGTTTACTCCTACAATGAGCAGTTCTTC.

This clone has more than one count but fewer than ten. The chain joins TRBV18 to TRBJ1-1, with D unresolved. From germline, CDR1 is KGHSH and CDR2 LQKENI. The V end lost 6 bases, the J end lost 11 bases, and 13 bases lay between the germline ends. The CDR3 covers 11 residues. The CDR3 DNA follows: TGTGCCAGCTCCTCGGGTTTGTACGCTTTCTTT. The encoded protein is CASSSGLYAFF.

The chain employs TRBV12-3 or TRBV12-4 and TRBJ1-4, with D tentatively TRBD1 (6 bases). Deletions cut 4 bases from V and 10 bases from J, with 13 bases between. The CDR3 is 13 residues long. The CDR3 sequence: CASSWDLQGKLFF. The DNA of the CDR3 is TGTGCCAGCAGTTGGGACCTACAGGGAAAACTGTTTTTT.

The CDR3: CASSQQGSYEQYF. The CDR3 coding sequence is TGTGCCAGCAGCCAACAGGGGTCCTACGAGCAGTACTTC. The chain is built from TRBV3-1 (or the pseudogene TRBV3-2) and TRBJ2-7; a possible D gene is TRBD1 (6 bases). The CDR3 covers 13 residues. The V end lost 2 bases, the J end lost 1 base, and 6 bases lay between the germline ends. Germline CDR1 LGHDT, CDR2 YNNKEL (reference sequence).

This clone has just a few counts. This chain joins TRBV5-1 and TRBJ1-2; 10 bases map to TRBD1. CDR1 and CDR2 from the germline V gene are SGHRS and YFSETQ. V shed 5 bases and J 6 bases; nucleotides not matched to a gene: 10. This CDR3 is 15 amino acids long. The DNA of the CDR3 is TGCGCCAGCAGTCAAATGACAGGGGGCCGGGATGGCTACACCTTC. It specifies CASSQMTGGRDGYTF.